Given below is one T cell receptor (beta chain) in context. In the original workflow: Estimation of nucleated cell counts relied on the amplification of reference gene primers. TCRdb's copy holds only in-frame clones and misses some; the assay was immunoSEQ multiplex PCR. The V and J calls and the clone size are those of that table, but D and trimming were determined from the DNA. The data contain over 30,000 clones, about 75% of them singletons. The record originates from a study of blood T cell repertoires in COVID-19. As for the study in general: COVID-19 samples from acute and convalescent phases originated in the United States, Italy and Spain. T cells, B-cell-depleted T cells, or PBMCs supplied cDNA or gDNA.

Germline CDR1 is MDHEN and CDR2 is SYDVKM. This CDR3 is built from 15 residues. V lost 3 bases and J lost 1, with 12 bases in between. The chain uses TRBV28 and TRBJ1-1; TRBD1 is a possible D gene (6 bases). The receptor was isolated from a man older than 75 with active or convalescent COVID-19. Sequences were obtained from peripheral blood. The CDR3 reads CASSFGGAGNTEAFF. As DNA, the CDR3 is TGTGCCAGCAGTTTTGGGGGGGCAGGGAACACTGAAGCTTTCTTT.